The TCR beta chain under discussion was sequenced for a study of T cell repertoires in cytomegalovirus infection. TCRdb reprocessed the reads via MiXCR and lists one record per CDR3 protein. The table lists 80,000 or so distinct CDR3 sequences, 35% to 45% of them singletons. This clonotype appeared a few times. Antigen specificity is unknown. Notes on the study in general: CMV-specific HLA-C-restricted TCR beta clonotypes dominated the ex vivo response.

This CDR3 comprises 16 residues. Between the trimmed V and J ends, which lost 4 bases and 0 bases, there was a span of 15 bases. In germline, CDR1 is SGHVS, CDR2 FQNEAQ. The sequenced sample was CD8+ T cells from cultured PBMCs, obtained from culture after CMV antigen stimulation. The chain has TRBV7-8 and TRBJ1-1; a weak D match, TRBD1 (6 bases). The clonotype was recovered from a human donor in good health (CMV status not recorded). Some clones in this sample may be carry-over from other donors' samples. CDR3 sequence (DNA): TGTGCCAGCAGCTCCCCCACAGGGATCATGAACACTGAAGCTTTCTTT. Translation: CASSSPTGIMNTEAFF.